The clone carrying this T cell receptor beta chain was detected a few times. What it binds is unknown. This entry is derived from a study of identical twins. Trimming shortened V by 3 bases and J by 6 bases, and 16 bases separated the two germline ends. Germline CDR1 and CDR2: SGHTA and FQGNSA. This CDR3 region has 15 residues. It was template switching that added a universal primer site, and there were unique molecular identifiers on the cDNA. TCRdb fed the 5' RACE reads into MiXCR, producing one record per CDR3 protein. The sample records roughly 710,000 distinct CDR3 sequences, 6% to 6.5% being singletons. Notes on the study in general: In zero-insertion analyses, partial confounding could arise from invariant MAIT and iNKT cells.

This clonotype was obtained from a man between 18 and 35 years old in good health. This chain joins TRBV7-2 and TRBJ2-3; weak D call: TRBD2 (6 bases). Material for sequencing was naive T cells sorted from blood. The CDR3 protein is CASSLRRAGEDTQYF. The CDR3 coding sequence is TGTGCCAGCAGCTTGCGGAGGGCGGGTGAGGATACGCAGTATTTT.